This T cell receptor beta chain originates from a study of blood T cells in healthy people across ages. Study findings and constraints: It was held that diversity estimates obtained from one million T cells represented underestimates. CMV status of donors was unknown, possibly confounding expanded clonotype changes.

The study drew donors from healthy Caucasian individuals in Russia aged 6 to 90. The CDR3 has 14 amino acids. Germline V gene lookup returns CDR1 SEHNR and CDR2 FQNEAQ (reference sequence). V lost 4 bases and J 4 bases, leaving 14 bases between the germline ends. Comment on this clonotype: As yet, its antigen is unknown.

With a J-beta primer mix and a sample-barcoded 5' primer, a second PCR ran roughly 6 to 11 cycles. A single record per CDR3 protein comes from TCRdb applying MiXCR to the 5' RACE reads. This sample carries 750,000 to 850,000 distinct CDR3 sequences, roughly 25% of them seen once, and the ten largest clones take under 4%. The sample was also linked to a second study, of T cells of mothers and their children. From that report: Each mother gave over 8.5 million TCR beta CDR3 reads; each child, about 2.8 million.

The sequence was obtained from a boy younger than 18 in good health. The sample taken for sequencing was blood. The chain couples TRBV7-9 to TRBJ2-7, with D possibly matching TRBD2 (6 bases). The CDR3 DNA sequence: TGTGCCAGCAGCTCCTTGGGGGAGGAGTACGAGCAGTACTTC. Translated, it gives CASSSLGEEYEQYF.